This T cell receptor (beta chain) was recovered during a study of CD8+ T cells in alopecia areata. General study points: Normal skin contains resident alphabeta T cells, and these are also sequenced in scalp samples. Greater clonality was observed in lesional scalp samples, especially alopecia totalis/universalis, versus normal scalp.

Germline-derived CDR1 and CDR2 are MNHEY and SMNVEV (reference sequence). This CDR3 is 14 amino acids long. V lost 2 bases and J lost 7, with 12 bases in between. Concerning this clone: The target antigen is unknown.

Peripheral blood samples and lesional scalp punch biopsies were obtained from alopecia areata patients. Sequencing templates came from extracted RNA that was reverse transcribed into cDNA. Using immunoSEQ multiplex PCR, the repertoire was profiled, and TCRdb retains in-frame clones only, with some absent. Seen here are 110,000 or so clones, 55% to 60% observed once, and the top ten hold around 25%. This TCR was sampled from a human donor with alopecia areata. The sample consisted of NKG2D-low CD8+ T cells sorted from blood. V gene TRBV27 combines with J gene TRBJ1-5; tentative D call: TRBD1 (6 bases). This CDR3 reads CASSLGQGRQPQHF. CDR3 sequence (DNA): TGTGCCAGCAGTTTAGGGCAGGGGAGGCAGCCCCAGCATTTT.